The entry that follows covers one T cell receptor beta chain sequence. Its antigen is not identified. This CDR3 spans 16 amino acids. Germline V lookup: CDR1 SGHTA, CDR2 FQGNSA. Germline trimming cut 5 bases from V and 0 bases from J; bases unmatched to any gene: 6. Healthy bone marrow donors formed the donor group. The sample originates from a study of cytomegalovirus exposure and HLA in healthy donors. Overall study findings and caveats: High specificity and sensitivity for cytomegalovirus status were reported for the classifier. The study labeled about 160 TCR beta chains cytomegalovirus-associated.

The PCR used 60 Vbeta and 13 Jbeta primers. The assay was immunoSEQ multiplex PCR, and TCRdb's table has in-frame clones only and misses some. The sample holds roughly 160,000 clones, roughly 85% seen once. The chain employs TRBV7-2 and TRBJ2-2, with 7 bases fitting TRBD1. The source material was PBMCs. The sequence was obtained from a middle-aged man in good health and CMV-seropositive. In DNA, the CDR3 is TGTGCCAGCAGCCCGACAGGGTACCCGAACACCGGGGAGCTGTTTTTT. Translated: CASSPTGYPNTGELFF.